Below, 13 T cell receptor beta chains from the same sample are listed, as sequenced in a study of cytomegalovirus exposure and HLA in healthy donors. PCR was performed using 60 Vbeta and 13 Jbeta primers. Repertoires were generated with immunoSEQ multiplex PCR, while TCRdb's copy carries only in-frame clones and drops some. Of about 35,000 clones detected, about 80% appear once; the ten largest clones hold around 5.8%. Source material: PBMCs. The receptor set was obtained from a male donor in good health and CMV-seronegative.

DNA of the CDR3: TGTGCCAGCAGCGTAGGTAGTCGTAGCGGGAGTTCAGATACGCAGTATTTT. Its translation: CASSVGSRSGSSDTQYF. The chain joins TRBV9 to TRBJ2-3, with TRBD2 identical over 9 bases. Germline CDR1 and CDR2: SGDLS and YYNGEE. V lost 0 bases and J lost 4; bases outside the gene matches: 9. There are 17 residues in the CDR3. Full variable domain (outside the CDR3, taken from reference TRBV9 and TRBJ2-3): DSGVTQTPKHLITATGQRVTLRCSPRSGDLSVYWYQQSLDQGLQFLIQYYNGEERAKGNILERFSAQQFPDLHSELNLSSLELGDSALYFCASSVGSRSGSSDTQYFGPGTRLTVL.

This clone showed up just a few times. The chain is built from TRBV12-5 and TRBJ2-1; 7 positions match TRBD2. Looked up from germline, CDR1 is LGHNT and CDR2 is FRNRAP. The V gene end was trimmed by 5 bases and the J gene end by 8 bases; junction bases not matched to a gene: 9. The CDR3 consists of 14 residues. CDR3 coding DNA: TGTGCTAGTGGTCCTCCCGGGGGGTACGATGAGCAGTTCTTC. The encoded protein is CASGPPGGYDEQFF.

This clone was recorded only once. V usage is TRBV4-2 and J usage is TRBJ1-4, with 7 bases matching TRBD1. The CDR3 has 17 residues. Germline CDR1 reads LGHNA; CDR2 reads YNFKEQ. With V trimmed by 0 bases and J by 3 bases, 7 bases remained unmatched. Here the CDR3 reads CASSQDSFGTANEKLFF. Written as DNA, the CDR3 is TGTGCCAGCAGCCAAGATTCGTTCGGGACAGCTAATGAAAAACTGTTTTTT.

The chain has TRBV18 and TRBJ1-1; the match to TRBD1 covers 7 bases. Germline V lookup: CDR1 KGHSH, CDR2 LQKENI. CDR3 length: 12 residues. The junction had 1 base not matched to a gene; V was cut back by 3 bases and J by 6 bases. The DNA of the CDR3 is TGTGCCAGCTCACCCGACAGGGCTGAAGCTTTCTTT. Residues: CASSPDRAEAFF.

J is TRBJ2-3 and V is TRBV29-1; TRBD1 aligns across 7 bases. This CDR3 comprises 13 residues. Per the germline V gene, CDR1 is SQVTM and CDR2 is ANQGSEA. V lost 6 bases and J lost 5; bases outside the gene matches: 8. This CDR3 is CSVGGQVKDTQYF. The CDR3 DNA reads as TGCAGCGTCGGTGGACAGGTTAAAGATACGCAGTATTTT.

This chain links TRBV9 with TRBJ2-1; TRBD2 is a possible D gene (6 bases). The CDR3 consists of 16 residues. CDR1 and CDR2 (germline): SGDLS, YYNGEE. V shed 1 base and J shed 0 bases, with 11 bases lying between them. The CDR3 DNA reads TGTGCCAGCAGCGTACGAGGGACTCTCTCCTACAATGAGCAGTTCTTC. Translated, it gives CASSVRGTLSYNEQFF.

This chain joins TRBV2 and TRBJ1-5; D perhaps matches TRBD1 (6 bases). Germline values: CDR1 SNHLY, CDR2 FYNNEI. The CDR3 has 17 residues. Trimming shortened V by 2 bases and J by 0 bases, and 14 bases separated the two germline ends. The CDR3 protein is CASSEPGVPPSNQPQHF. As DNA, the CDR3 is TGTGCCAGCAGTGAACCAGGGGTCCCCCCTAGCAATCAGCCCCAGCATTTT.

V gene TRBV14 combines with J gene TRBJ2-2; no clear D. Looked up from germline, CDR1 is SGHDN and CDR2 is FVKESK. The CDR3 contains 16 residues. The ends were cut back, 2 bases at V and 1 base at J, with 11 bases in the middle. In DNA form, the CDR3 reads TGTGCCAGCAGCCAATTGGGCCAGAGGAACACCGGGGAGCTGTTTTTT. Protein sequence: CASSQLGQRNTGELFF. The whole variable domain, filled in from reference TRBV14 and TRBJ2-2, reads EAGVTQFPSHSVIEKGQTVTLRCDPISGHDNLYWYRRVMGKEIKFLLHFVKESKQDESGMPNNRFLAERTGGTYSTLKVQPAELEDSGVYFCASSQLGQRNTGELFFGEGSRLTVL.

V is TRBV18 and J is TRBJ2-1; 8 bases are shared with TRBD2. V was pared by 0 bases and J by 2 bases, with 6 bases of the junction left unmatched. The CDR3 is made up of 17 amino acids. Per germline, CDR1 KGHSH and CDR2 LQKENI. The CDR3 region is CASSPPSGTYTYNEQFF. In DNA form, the CDR3 reads TGTGCCAGCTCACCACCTAGCGGGACCTACACCTACAATGAGCAGTTCTTC.

The genes are TRBV10-3 and TRBJ2-7, with D perhaps matching TRBD1 (7 bases). This CDR3 has 15 amino acids. Trimming took 3 bases from V and 2 from J, leaving 14 bases between them. Germline V lookup: CDR1 ENHRY, CDR2 SYGVKD. The DNA of the CDR3 is TGTGCCATCAGTGATCAGGGGGGAAAAACCTACGAGCAGTACTTC. Translation: CAISDQGGKTYEQYF.

This clone has only one observation. The chain couples TRBV7-9 to TRBJ2-1; tentative D call: TRBD2 (6 bases). This CDR3 is 15 amino acids long. Germline V gene sequence: CDR1 SEHNR, CDR2 FQNEAQ (reference sequence). Trimming left V 5 bases short and J 8 bases short, with 19 bases between. CDR3 residues: CASSLTRVPSDEQFF. For the CDR3, the DNA is TGTGCCAGCAGCCTCACCAGGGTACCTAGCGATGAGCAGTTCTTC.

The CDR3 sequence is CASSLVSGEGSSYEQYF. In DNA, the CDR3 is TGTGCCAGCAGCTTAGTTTCGGGTGAGGGCTCGTCCTACGAGCAGTACTTC. This chain connects TRBV7-9 to TRBJ2-7; D possibly corresponds to TRBD2 (5 bases). V lost 1 base and J lost 1, with 17 bases in between. There are 17 residues in the CDR3. Germline CDR1 is SEHNR and CDR2 is FQNEAQ (reference sequence).

This chain links TRBV19 with TRBJ2-7, with D maybe TRBD2 (5 bases). The CDR3 sequence is 14 residues long. The germline gives CDR1 LNHDA, CDR2 SQIVND (reference sequence). Trimming removed 8 bases from V and 0 bases from J, with 14 bases in between. The CDR3 loop is CASQSPGSSYEQYF. CDR3 coding DNA: TGTGCCAGTCAAAGCCCGGGGAGCTCCTACGAGCAGTACTTC.